This TCR beta chain is from a study of cytomegalovirus exposure and HLA in healthy donors. The V gene's germline CDR1 is MGHRA and CDR2 YSYEKL. The CDR3 has 15 residues. After removal of 0 bases from V and 3 bases from J, the junction contained 1 base not matched to a gene. General study findings and limits: Listed as cytomegalovirus-associated were roughly 180 TCR beta chains. Most TCRs appeared rarely, but some public TCRs recurred in many donors.

This clone has a single count. The target antigen is unknown. The table came from immunoSEQ multiplex PCR; TCRdb's copy has only in-frame clones and leaves some out. In the table there are under 50,000 clones, roughly 94% of which are singletons. V and J are TRBV4-1 and TRBJ2-7; 11 bases match TRBD2. Sequenced: PBMCs. This receptor was identified in a woman aged 18 to 35 in good health and CMV-seropositive. CDR3 protein: CASSQELAGVYEQYF. CDR3 DNA sequence: TGCGCCAGCAGCCAAGAACTAGCGGGAGTCTACGAGCAGTACTTC.